The clone carrying this TCR beta chain showed up just once. What it recognizes is unknown. Receiving focal radiation plus CTLA-4 blockade with ipilimumab were patients who had chemo-refractory metastatic non-small-cell lung cancer. Germline values: CDR1 SGDLS, CDR2 YYNGEE. The length of the CDR3 is 14 residues. V lost 5 bases to trimming and J lost 3 bases, with 15 bases between them. Produced via immunoSEQ multiplex PCR; TCRdb's table is partial and in-frame only. The sample carries about 26,000 clones, about 77% recorded once. These data originate in a study of radiotherapy plus CTLA-4 blockade in lung cancer. Study details: Of all patients, around 20% responded objectively and approximately 30% showed disease control. Study-wide results and caveats: Clones of tumor-derived TCRs expanded in blood after radiotherapy plus ipilimumab. Interferon-beta, together with early blood T cell clone dynamics, reportedly best predicted response.

This receptor was taken from a human donor with non-small cell lung cancer that progressed on radiotherapy plus ipilimumab. V usage is TRBV9 and J usage is TRBJ2-7, with D tentatively TRBD2 (7 bases). The input for sequencing was peripheral blood, taken from a patient treated with radiotherapy plus ipilimumab. The CDR3 protein is CASSRGGTNYEQYF. CDR3 in DNA: TGTGCCAGCAGTCGCGGGGGCACTAACTACGAGCAGTACTTC. The full variable domain, its missing parts supplied by reference TRBV9 and TRBJ2-7, is DSGVTQTPKHLITATGQRVTLRCSPRSGDLSVYWYQQSLDQGLQFLIQYYNGEERAKGNILERFSAQQFPDLHSELNLSSLELGDSALYFCASSRGGTNYEQYFGPGTRLTVT.